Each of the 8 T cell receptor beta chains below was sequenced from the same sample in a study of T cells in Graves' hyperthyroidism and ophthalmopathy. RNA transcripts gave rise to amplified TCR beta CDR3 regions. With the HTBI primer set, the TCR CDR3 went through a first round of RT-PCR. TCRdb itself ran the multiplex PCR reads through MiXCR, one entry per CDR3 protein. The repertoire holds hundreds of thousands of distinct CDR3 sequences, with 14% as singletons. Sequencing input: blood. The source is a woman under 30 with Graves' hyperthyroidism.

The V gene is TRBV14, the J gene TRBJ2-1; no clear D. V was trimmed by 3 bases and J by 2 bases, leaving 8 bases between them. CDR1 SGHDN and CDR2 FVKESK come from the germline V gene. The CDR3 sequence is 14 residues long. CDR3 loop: CASSQKRAYNEQFF. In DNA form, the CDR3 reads TGTGCCAGCAGCCAGAAGCGCGCCTACAATGAGCAGTTCTTC. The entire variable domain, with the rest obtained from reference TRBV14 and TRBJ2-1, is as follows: EAGVTQFPSHSVIEKGQTVTLRCDPISGHDNLYWYRRVMGKEIKFLLHFVKESKQDESGMPNNRFLAERTGGTYSTLKVQPAELEDSGVYFCASSQKRAYNEQFFGPGTRLTVL.

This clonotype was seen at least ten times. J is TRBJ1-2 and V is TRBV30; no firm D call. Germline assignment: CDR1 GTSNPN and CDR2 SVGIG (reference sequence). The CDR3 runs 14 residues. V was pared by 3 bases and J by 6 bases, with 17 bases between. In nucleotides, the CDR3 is TGTGCCTGGAGGCTACCGGGAACCCCACATGGCTACACCTTC. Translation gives CAWRLPGTPHGYTF.

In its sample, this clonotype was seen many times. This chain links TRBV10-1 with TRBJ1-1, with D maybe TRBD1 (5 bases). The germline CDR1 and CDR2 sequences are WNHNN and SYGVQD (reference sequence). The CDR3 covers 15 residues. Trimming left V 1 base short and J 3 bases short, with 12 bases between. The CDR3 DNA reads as TGCGCCAGCAGTGAGTATGCGGGGGATGACACTGAAGCTTTCTTT. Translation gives CASSEYAGDDTEAFF.

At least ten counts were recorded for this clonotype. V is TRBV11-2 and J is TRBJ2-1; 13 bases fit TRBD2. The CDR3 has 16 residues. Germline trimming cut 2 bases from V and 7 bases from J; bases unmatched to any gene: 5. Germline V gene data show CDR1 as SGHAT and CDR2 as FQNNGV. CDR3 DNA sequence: TGTGCCAGCAGCTTACAACCGGGACTAGCGGGAAATGAGCAGTTCTTC. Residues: CASSLQPGLAGNEQFF.

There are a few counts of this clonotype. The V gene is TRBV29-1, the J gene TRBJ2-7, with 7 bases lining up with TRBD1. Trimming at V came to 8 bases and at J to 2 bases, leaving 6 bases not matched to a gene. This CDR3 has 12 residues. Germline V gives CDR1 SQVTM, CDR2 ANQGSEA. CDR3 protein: CSTRQGAYEQYF. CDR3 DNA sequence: TGCAGCACCCGACAGGGAGCCTACGAGCAGTACTTC.

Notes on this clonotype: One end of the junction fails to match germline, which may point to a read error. This chain's CDR3 is CVSSQGARSEQYF. CDR3 coding DNA: TGTGTCAGCAGCCAGGGGGCGAGGTCCGAGCAGTACTTC. The chain employs TRBV12-3 or TRBV12-4 and TRBJ2-7; TRBD1 agrees at 8 bases. This CDR3 spans 13 amino acids.

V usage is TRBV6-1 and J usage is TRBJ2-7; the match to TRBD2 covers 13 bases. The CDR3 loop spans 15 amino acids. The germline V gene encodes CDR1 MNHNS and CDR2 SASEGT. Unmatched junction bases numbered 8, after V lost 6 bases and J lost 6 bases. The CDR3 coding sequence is TGTGCCAGCAGACTAGGGACTAGCGGGGTGGGCGAGCAGTACTTC. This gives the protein CASRLGTSGVGEQYF.

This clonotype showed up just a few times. The CDR3 region is CASSYIQGKDNEQFF. The CDR3, as DNA: TGTGCCAGCAGTTACATCCAGGGGAAAGACAATGAGCAGTTCTTC. This sequence joins TRBV6-2 or TRBV6-3 and TRBJ2-1, with D perhaps TRBD1 (6 bases). Looked up from germline, CDR1 is MNHEY and CDR2 is SVGEGT. Between the trimmed V and J ends, which lost 2 bases and 5 bases, there was a span of 13 bases. The CDR3 sequence is 15 residues long.